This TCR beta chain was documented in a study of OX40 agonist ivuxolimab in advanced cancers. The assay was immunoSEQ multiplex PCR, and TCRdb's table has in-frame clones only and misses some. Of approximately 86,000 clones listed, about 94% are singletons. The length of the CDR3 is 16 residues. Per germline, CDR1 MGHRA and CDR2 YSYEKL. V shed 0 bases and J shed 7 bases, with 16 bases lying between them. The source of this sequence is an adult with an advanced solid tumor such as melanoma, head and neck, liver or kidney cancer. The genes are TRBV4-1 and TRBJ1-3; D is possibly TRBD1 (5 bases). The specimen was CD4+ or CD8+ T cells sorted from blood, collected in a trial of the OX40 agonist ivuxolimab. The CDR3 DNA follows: TGCGCCAGCAGCCAAGAGTCAGGCCAGGGAGGGAACACCATATATTTT. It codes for CASSQESGQGGNTIYF.